This T cell receptor beta chain was sequenced in a study of identical twins. One entry per CDR3 protein results from TCRdb running MiXCR on the 5' RACE reads. The table records about 890,000 distinct CDR3 sequences, over 9% of them present only once. Germline CDR1 reads SEHNR; CDR2 reads FQNEAQ (reference sequence). With 3 bases clipped from V and 4 bases from J, the junction kept 8 bases outside the gene matches. This CDR3 has 15 residues. This same sample was also part of a study on yellow fever vaccine responses in identical twins.

Sequences were obtained from PBMCs. This sequence originates from a woman aged 18-30 years in good health. V and J are TRBV7-9 and TRBJ2-5; 7 nucleotides agree with TRBD2. The CDR3, as DNA: TGTGCCAGCAGCTTGGGCCGACTAGCAGCAGAGACCCAGTACTTC. Its protein is CASSLGRLAAETQYF.